This TCR beta chain derives from a study of cytomegalovirus exposure and HLA in healthy donors. Use of 60 Vbeta and 13 Jbeta primers characterized the PCR. TCRdb's copy holds only in-frame clones and misses some; the assay was immunoSEQ multiplex PCR. The table has more than 70,000 clones, around three quarters seen once. Per the germline V gene, CDR1 is LGHNA and CDR2 is YSLEER. This CDR3 region has 17 residues. The V end lost 0 bases, the J end lost 4 bases, and 18 bases lay between the germline ends. Likely unrecorded immune exposures existed in these nominally healthy donors. This rearrangement joins TRBV4-3 to TRBJ1-2; D remains ambiguous. The sequenced sample consisted of PBMCs. The receptor's source is a woman in her forties or fifties in good health and CMV-seropositive. DNA of the CDR3: TGCGCCAGCAGCCAAGAACCCTACGGCGGGATTTTCTATGGCTACACCTTC. It codes for CASSQEPYGGIFYGYTF.